This TCR beta chain is drawn from a study of spatial heterogeneity in lung cancer. The wider study: Alpha-chain sequences were detected in numbers that were consistently lower than beta-chain sequences. A unique TCR and UMI combination showed up more than ten times in raw reads, on average. Study-level results: Ubiquitous and regional expanded TCR counts tracked ubiquitous and regional nonsynonymous mutations, respectively. Tumoral mutation counts were tracked by counts of expanded intratumoral alpha and beta TCRs.

The CDR3 consists of 14 residues. Germline-derived CDR1 and CDR2 are MDHEN and SYDVKM. J lost 7 bases, V lost 6 bases, and 7 bases had no gene match. There are many counts of this clonotype. The antigen is not known. This beta chain is a stray read from a library made for alpha chains; its abundance is not meaningful. TCRdb processed the 5' RACE reads anew with MiXCR; each CDR3 protein has one entry. This sample carries roughly 5,000 distinct CDR3 sequences, 5.5% to 7% of them seen once, and the ten largest clones take approximately 33%. Regarding time point: sample taken at primary tumor resection. The input material, whole RNA from tumor, nontumor lung or frozen PBMC, was sequenced unsorted.

Here the sequenced sample was lung tumor tissue, taken at surgery. V is TRBV28 and J is TRBJ2-1, with 9 bases that match TRBD1. The receptor was derived from a female donor with early-stage non-small cell lung cancer. The CDR3 region has the DNA TGTGCCAGCAGGGCCGGACAGGGGAGGAATGAGCAGTTCTTC. This gives the protein CASRAGQGRNEQFF.